This T cell receptor (beta chain) was recovered during a study of cytomegalovirus exposure and HLA in healthy donors. The method was immunoSEQ multiplex PCR; TCRdb's version includes in-frame clones alone and lacks a portion of them. The sample contains about 65,000 clones, around 90% of which appear only once. General study findings and limits: Overall, roughly 170 TCR beta chains were annotated as cytomegalovirus-associated.

The sample holds one count of this clone. Its antigen is not known. V trimming: 4 bases; J trimming: 9 bases; junction bases outside the gene matches: 10. This CDR3 comprises 15 residues. Per germline, CDR1 KGHSH and CDR2 LQKENI. Input material: PBMCs. This clonotype originated in a woman between 18 and 29 years old in good health and CMV-seronegative. The gene calls are TRBV18 and TRBJ2-3, with TRBD1 identical over 10 bases. The CDR3 region is CASSQSGTGDRTQYF. CDR3 nucleotide sequence: TGTGCCAGCTCACAATCCGGGACAGGGGATCGGACGCAGTATTTT. Looking up the rest from reference TRBV18 and TRBJ2-3 gives the full variable domain: NAGVMQNPRHLVRRRGQEARLRCSPMKGHSHVYWYRQLPEEGLKFMVYLQKENIIDESGMPKERFSAEFPKEGPSILRIQQVVRGDSAAYFCASSQSGTGDRTQYFGPGTRLTVL.